This T cell receptor (beta chain) was obtained from a study of blood T cells in healthy people across ages. CDR1 LGHNA and CDR2 YNFKEQ come from the germline V gene. With 0 bases removed from V and 1 base from J, the gap between germline ends came to 9 bases. The CDR3 totals 15 residues. Alongside a J-beta primer mix, a sample-barcoded 5' primer served in a second PCR lasting about 7 to 12 cycles. TCRdb reprocessed the 5' RACE reads via MiXCR and lists one record per CDR3 protein. The repertoire holds 1.2 million to 1.5 million distinct CDR3 sequences, with around 55% as singletons. The clonotype was recovered from a man younger than 35 in good health. This rearrangement joins TRBV4-2 to TRBJ2-5; D remains unclear. The sample taken for sequencing was blood. The CDR3 region is CASSQEIGSQETQYF. For the CDR3, the DNA is TGTGCCAGCAGCCAAGAGATTGGGTCCCAAGAGACCCAGTACTTC.